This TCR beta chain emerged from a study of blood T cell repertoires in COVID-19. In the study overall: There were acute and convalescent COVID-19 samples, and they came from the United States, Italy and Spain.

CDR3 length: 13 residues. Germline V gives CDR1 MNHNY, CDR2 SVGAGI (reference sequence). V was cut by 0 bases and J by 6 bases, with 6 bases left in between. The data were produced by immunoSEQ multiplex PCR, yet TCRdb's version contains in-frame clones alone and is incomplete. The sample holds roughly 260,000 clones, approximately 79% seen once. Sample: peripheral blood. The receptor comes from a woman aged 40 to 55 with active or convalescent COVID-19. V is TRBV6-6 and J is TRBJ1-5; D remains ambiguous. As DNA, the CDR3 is TGTGCCAGCAGTTACTCGACGGGTCAGCCCCAGCATTTT. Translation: CASSYSTGQPQHF.